The 31 T cell receptor beta chains in this list originate from one sample, sequenced in a study of blood T cell repertoires in COVID-19. The assay was immunoSEQ multiplex PCR, and TCRdb's table has in-frame clones only and misses some. Of fewer than 500,000 clones listed, 81% were seen once; the top ten hold over 0.95%. Sequencing used peripheral blood. The receptors were sampled from a human donor with acute or convalescent COVID-19. The donor label of this sample is uncertain.

This clone has only a few counts. The gene calls are TRBV18 and TRBJ1-1; 7 bases are a match to TRBD1. J gave up 5 bases and V 2 bases, and 2 bases lay outside the gene matches. The CDR3 length is 13 residues. From germline, CDR1 is KGHSH and CDR2 LQKENI. The CDR3 loop reads CASSPEQGTEAFF. The CDR3 nucleotides are TGTGCCAGCTCACCAGAACAGGGGACTGAAGCTTTCTTT.

The DNA for the CDR3 is TGTGCCAGCAGTAAAACAGGGGCCCTCCCGTTAGGTACGCAGTATTTT. Amino acid sequence: CASSKTGALPLGTQYF. This chain links TRBV6-2 or TRBV6-3 with TRBJ2-3, with 7 bases fitting TRBD1. CDR3 length equals 16 residues. In germline, CDR1 is MNHEY, CDR2 SVGEGT. The J segment lost 8 bases and the V segment lost 5 bases, leaving 16 bases of the junction unmatched.

The V and J genes are TRBV5-1 and TRBJ1-3; the match to TRBD1 covers 9 bases. Losses at the gene ends were 0 bases for V and 0 bases for J; bases not matched to a gene: 4. Germline lookup yields CDR1 SGHRS and CDR2 YFSETQ. This CDR3 has 17 residues. The DNA for the CDR3 is TGCGCCAGCAGCTTGGACGGACAGGGGACCTCTGGAAACACCATATATTTT. As protein: CASSLDGQGTSGNTIYF.

The genes are TRBV28 and TRBJ1-5; no clear D gene. Germline values: CDR1 MDHEN, CDR2 SYDVKM. V lost 4 bases to trimming and J lost 4 bases, with 5 bases between them. The CDR3 runs 12 residues. CDR3 in DNA: TGTGCCAGCAGTTCCGTTAATCAGCCCCAGCATTTT. Its protein is CASSSVNQPQHF.

The chain combines TRBV6-6 with TRBJ1-1; possibly TRBD1 for D (6 bases). V lost 6 bases and J lost 5, with 13 bases in between. Germline V gene sequence: CDR1 MNHNY, CDR2 SVGAGI (reference sequence). The CDR3 runs to 13 residues. This chain's CDR3 is CASRRRGGTEAFF. The CDR3 nucleotides read TGTGCCAGCAGACGCAGGGGTGGGACTGAAGCTTTCTTT.

The chain employs TRBV7-8 and TRBJ2-7; 7 bases line up with TRBD2. The CDR3 length is 15 residues. V lost 0 bases, J lost 0 bases, and 2 bases stayed unmatched. Germline CDR1 is SGHVS and CDR2 is FQNEAQ. CDR3 in DNA: TGTGCCAGCAGCTTAGCGCGCGGGAGCTCCTACGAGCAGTACTTC. Translated: CASSLARGSSYEQYF.

The V and J genes are TRBV28 and TRBJ1-1; tentatively, D is TRBD1 (5 bases). CDR3 length: 15 amino acids. Between the trimmed V and J ends, which lost 3 bases and 3 bases, there was a span of 14 bases. CDR1 and CDR2 from the germline V gene are MDHEN and SYDVKM. CDR3 residues: CASSFVGRDYTEAFF. The CDR3 DNA sequence: TGTGCCAGCAGTTTCGTTGGCAGGGACTACACTGAAGCTTTCTTT.

The J gene is TRBJ2-2, the V gene TRBV5-5; 8 bases agree with TRBD2. After removal of 0 bases from V and 6 bases from J, the junction contained 4 bases not matched to a gene. The CDR3 spans 15 residues. Per germline, CDR1 SGHKS and CDR2 YYEKEE (reference sequence). The CDR3: CASSLDGRAPGELFF. CDR3 in DNA: TGTGCCAGCAGCTTGGACGGGAGGGCCCCCGGGGAGCTGTTTTTT. The full variable domain, its missing parts supplied by reference TRBV5-5 and TRBJ2-2, is DAGVTQSPTHLIKTRGQQVTLRCSPISGHKSVSWYQQVLGQGPQFIFQYYEKEERGRGNFPDRFSARQFPNYSSELNVNALLLGDSALYLCASSLDGRAPGELFFGEGSRLTVL.

The rearrangement links TRBV5-8 to TRBJ2-2; the match to TRBD1 covers 7 bases. This CDR3 has 15 residues. The germline CDR1 and CDR2 sequences are SGHTS and YDEGEE. The ends lost 6 bases at V and 6 bases at J; junction bases unmatched: 11. The DNA of the CDR3 is TGTGCCAGCACCCACAGGACAGGCCGGGCCGGGGAGCTGTTTTTT. Protein: CASTHRTGRAGELFF. Full variable domain (remainder filled in from reference TRBV5-8 and TRBJ2-2): EAGVTQSPTHLIKTRGQQATLRCSPISGHTSVYWYQQALGLGLQFLLWYDEGEERNRGNFPPRFSGRQFPNYSSELNVNALELEDSALYLCASTHRTGRAGELFFGEGSRLTVL.

The chain uses TRBV6-8 and TRBJ1-2, with D tentatively TRBD1 (6 bases). This CDR3 is built from 19 residues. Trimming shortened V by 2 bases and J by 0 bases, and 22 bases separated the two germline ends. CDR1 is MNHGY, CDR2 SAAAGT, per germline. The DNA for the CDR3 is TGTGCCAGCAGTTACGGGGGGGCGAGGGGGATATTAGCTAACTATGGCTACACCTTC. Its translation: CASSYGGARGILANYGYTF.

Only one count was recorded for this clone. The CDR3 is CASSVTTGRNSYNSPLHF. The CDR3 DNA sequence: TGTGCCAGCAGCGTAACCACAGGGAGAAACTCCTATAATTCACCCCTCCACTTT. This chain uses TRBV9 with TRBJ1-6; tentative D call: TRBD1 (6 bases). The CDR3 totals 18 residues. CDR1 and CDR2 from the germline V gene are SGDLS and YYNGEE. Deletions cut 1 base from V and 0 bases from J, with 14 bases between.

V is TRBV19 and J is TRBJ2-2, with 9 bases lining up with TRBD1. After removal of 2 bases from V and 7 bases from J, the junction contained 8 bases not matched to a gene. Germline V gene data show CDR1 as LNHDA and CDR2 as SQIVND (reference sequence). This CDR3 contains 16 residues. CDR3 amino acids: CASSINGQGRVGELFF. Here the CDR3 DNA reads TGTGCCAGTAGTATAAACGGACAGGGGCGTGTCGGGGAGCTGTTTTTT.

This chain connects TRBV5-1 to TRBJ2-1, with TRBD2 as a possible D gene (7 bases). The CDR3 loop spans 15 amino acids. Looked up from germline, CDR1 is SGHRS and CDR2 is YFSETQ. The germline V and J ends were trimmed by 0 bases and 4 bases, with 11 bases remaining between them. Written as DNA, the CDR3 is TGCGCCAGCAGCTTGGGGGCGGGGGCGTACAATGAGCAGTTCTTC. Protein: CASSLGAGAYNEQFF.

The genes are TRBV7-9 and TRBJ2-7; maybe TRBD2 (5 bases). With 1 base removed from V and 0 bases from J, the gap between germline ends came to 10 bases. This CDR3 is 15 amino acids long. Germline V CDR1 and CDR2: SEHNR, FQNEAQ (reference sequence). The CDR3 nucleotides read TGTGCCAGCAGCTTAGTTTGGACTGACTCCTACGAGCAGTACTTC. Translation gives CASSLVWTDSYEQYF.

This clone was seen a handful of times. The J gene is TRBJ1-2, the V gene TRBV29-1; TRBD1 matches 9 bases. V lost 7 bases and J lost 2; bases outside the gene matches: 5. The CDR3 consists of 13 residues. CDR1 is SQVTM and CDR2 is ANQGSEA in the germline V gene. Here the CDR3 reads CSAGQGTNYGYTF. The DNA for the CDR3 is TGCAGCGCAGGACAGGGGACGAACTATGGCTACACCTTC.

The chain uses TRBV19 and TRBJ1-5; D is unresolved. This CDR3 contains 14 residues. The germline gives CDR1 LNHDA, CDR2 SQIVND (reference sequence). Trimming took 7 bases from V and 1 from J, leaving 11 bases between them. In DNA, the CDR3 is TGTGCCAGTACGAGGGATTACAGCAATCAGCCCCAGCATTTT. Protein product: CASTRDYSNQPQHF. The complete variable domain, with remaining parts taken from reference TRBV19 and TRBJ1-5, reads DGGITQSPKYLFRKEGQNVTLSCEQNLNHDAMYWYRQDPGQGLRLIYYSQIVNDFQKGDIAEGYSVSREKKESFPLTVTSAQKNPTAFYLCASTRDYSNQPQHFGDGTRLSIL.

This clone showed up just once. The chain employs TRBV4-1 and TRBJ1-6; D possibly corresponds to TRBD1 (6 bases). The CDR3 totals 16 residues. V lost 0 bases, J lost 7 bases, and 13 bases lay in between. CDR1 is MGHRA and CDR2 is YSYEKL in the germline V gene. CDR3 in DNA: TGCGCCAGCAGCCAAGAGGCCCAGGGGTACAATTCACCCCTCCACTTT. It codes for CASSQEAQGYNSPLHF.

The chain couples TRBV4-1 to TRBJ1-1; 7 nucleotides agree with TRBD1. V lost 1 base and J lost 3; bases outside the gene matches: 14. The CDR3 runs to 18 residues. Germline CDR1 is MGHRA and CDR2 is YSYEKL. CDR3 in DNA: TGCGCCAGCAGCCAAGCGGTGGGGACAGTCGCACAGGACACTGAAGCTTTCTTT. Translating it yields CASSQAVGTVAQDTEAFF.

The chain employs TRBV18 and TRBJ2-7; D ambiguous. CDR1 and CDR2 (germline): KGHSH, LQKENI. V was shortened by 6 bases and J by 4 bases, with 13 bases between the two germline ends. The CDR3 spans 13 residues. This CDR3 is CASSPDQLYEQYF. In DNA, the CDR3 is TGTGCCAGCTCGCCCGATCAGTTATACGAGCAGTACTTC.

This clone was detected a few times. The J gene is TRBJ1-5, the V gene TRBV19, with TRBD1 identical over 8 bases. Germline loops: CDR1 LNHDA, CDR2 SQIVND (reference sequence). The CDR3 covers 14 residues. V was clipped by 3 bases and J by 8 bases; unmatched bases: 6. In DNA, the CDR3 is TGTGCCAGTAGTATCGACAGGGGTTACAAGCCCCAGCATTTT. It is translated as CASSIDRGYKPQHF.

The chain couples TRBV2 to TRBJ2-1; the D gene is possibly TRBD1 (5 bases). The V end was cut by 6 bases, the J end by 10 bases, with 10 bases between. The germline gives CDR1 SNHLY, CDR2 FYNNEI. There are 11 residues in the CDR3. The CDR3: CASSTGQEQFF. CDR3 nucleotide sequence: TGTGCCAGCAGCACAGGTCAAGAGCAGTTCTTC.

This clone came up a few times. This rearrangement joins TRBV29-1 to TRBJ2-7, with 7 bases identical to TRBD2. The CDR3 runs to 13 residues. Trimming removed 4 bases from V and 0 bases from J; junction bases left unmatched: 3. Germline CDR1 is SQVTM and CDR2 is ANQGSEA. The CDR3 DNA reads as TGCAGCGTTGCCGGGACTAACTCCTACGAGCAGTACTTC. Protein: CSVAGTNSYEQYF.

The gene calls are TRBV5-1 and TRBJ2-5; 7 bases match TRBD1. In germline, CDR1 is SGHRS, CDR2 YFSETQ. V shed 0 bases, J shed 1 base, and the junction held 9 bases outside the gene matches. The CDR3 consists of 17 residues. The CDR3 region is CASSLAVSTGLQETQYF. In nucleotides, the CDR3 is TGCGCCAGCAGCTTGGCCGTCTCGACAGGGCTCCAAGAGACCCAGTACTTC.

The rearrangement links TRBV11-2 to TRBJ2-7; D not resolved. The CDR3 spans 14 residues. CDR1 SGHAT and CDR2 FQNNGV come from the germline V gene. V gave up 1 base and J gave up 5 bases, with 12 bases separating them. The CDR3 DNA reads TGTGCCAGCAGCTTAGTGCCGAGACTTCACGAGCAGTACTTC. Amino acids: CASSLVPRLHEQYF.

This clone was seen a few times. This chain connects TRBV6-4 to TRBJ1-5, with TRBD1 identical over 9 bases. After removal of 7 bases from V and 4 bases from J, the junction contained 8 bases not matched to a gene. The CDR3 sequence is 15 residues long. Looked up from germline, CDR1 is MRHNA and CDR2 is SNTAGT. The CDR3 DNA sequence: TGTGCCAGCATTAAACAGGGGGCTGAAAATCAGCCCCAGCATTTT. This translates into CASIKQGAENQPQHF.

The chain links TRBV15 to TRBJ2-1; 10 bases fit TRBD2. CDR3 length equals 20 residues. CDR1 and CDR2 (germline): LNHNV, YYDKDF (reference sequence). Unmatched junction bases numbered 13, after V lost 1 base and J lost 1 base. DNA for the CDR3: TGTGCCACCAGCAGAGGTCTCGGGAAACAGCGGGAGGGGTCCTACAATGAGCAGTTCTTC. This translates into CATSRGLGKQREGSYNEQFF.

J is TRBJ1-6 and V is TRBV30, with TRBD1 as a possible D gene (6 bases). V lost 2 bases, J lost 8 bases, and 25 bases lay in between. The CDR3 has 18 residues. CDR1 is GTSNPN, CDR2 SVGIG, per germline (reference sequence). The CDR3 sequence: CAWSYLRFSGARDSPLHF. The CDR3 region has the DNA TGTGCCTGGAGTTACCTTCGGTTTTCAGGGGCTCGGGATTCACCCCTCCACTTT.

This rearrangement joins TRBV6-5 to TRBJ1-1, with a possible D match to TRBD1 (5 bases). The ends were cut back, 2 bases at V and 5 bases at J, with 9 bases in the middle. Germline V lookup: CDR1 MNHEY, CDR2 SVGAGI. CDR3 length: 13 residues. The CDR3 spells CASSYRGGTEAFF. The CDR3, as DNA: TGTGCCAGCAGTTACAGGGGAGGGACTGAAGCTTTCTTT.

This clone was detected only once. The chain has TRBV11-2 and TRBJ1-4; D gene ambiguous. With 4 bases removed from V and 8 bases from J, the gap between germline ends came to 20 bases. Germline CDR1 is SGHAT and CDR2 is FQNNGV. The CDR3 runs 16 residues. The CDR3 spells CASSSYSFGGKEKLFF. The CDR3 DNA reads TGTGCCAGCAGCTCCTACTCGTTTGGAGGGAAGGAAAAACTGTTTTTT.

The V gene is TRBV5-1, the J gene TRBJ1-1; 7 nucleotides line up with TRBD1. From germline, CDR1 is SGHRS and CDR2 YFSETQ. Trimming took 0 bases from V and 8 from J; bases not matched to a gene: 4. The CDR3 is 13 residues long. As DNA, the CDR3 is TGCGCCAGCAGCTTGGTATTGACAGGGGAAGCTTTCTTT. This encodes CASSLVLTGEAFF.

This clone has more than one count but fewer than ten. This rearrangement joins TRBV6-5 to TRBJ1-5, with 7 bases aligning to TRBD1. The CDR3 is made up of 14 amino acids. The germline gives CDR1 MNHEY, CDR2 SVGAGI. V was clipped by 8 bases and J by 2 bases; unmatched bases: 6. This CDR3 is CASLDRDGNQPQHF. The CDR3 nucleotides read TGTGCCAGCCTTGACAGGGATGGCAATCAGCCCCAGCATTTT.